Described below is a single TCR beta chain sequence and its context. Its antigen is unknown. Base qualities are not recorded, but no much larger clone differs from it by a single base. Donors were around 37 systemically healthy Caucasian individuals from Russia aged roughly 6 to 90 years. Ten milliliters of peripheral blood were drawn from each donor into EDTA-treated Vacutainer tubes. PBMCs were isolated by Ficoll-Paque density-gradient centrifugation, with at least 6 million obtained per sample. Trizol reagent was used to extract total RNA from the PBMCs, yielding at least 5.5 micrograms per sample. The percentages of naive CD45RAhigh/CD27high T cells were determined by flow cytometry on a PBMC aliquot from every donor. This sample was taken from a study of blood T cells in healthy people across ages (dated by TCRdb to the mid-2010s). For the study in its entirety: In model experiments, template switching captured roughly one uniquely barcoded TCR beta cDNA molecule for every two T cells. Two additional independent replicas of 1 million unique cDNA reads from the same blood draw were analyzed for two donors (one aged 18 to 29 and one aged 80 or older). The study measured age-related changes in TCR beta repertoire diversity using deep sequencing normalized with unique cDNA molecular identifiers. The donors were divided into four age groups: young (average around 16 years), middle-aged (about 40), aged (approximately 59) and long-lived (about 84). Donors of different ages were randomly distributed across sequencing lanes to avoid experimental bias. Study-wide findings and limitations: Since profiling was done on bulk unsorted PBMCs, naive and antigen-experienced compartments could not be conclusively compared. Compared with the aged group, more naive CD4+ T cells, fewer expanded clones and increased TCR diversity were shown by the long-lived group, suggesting age selection. Estimates of total diversity based on one million sequenced T cells were regarded as lower bounds and as underestimates. The percentage of naive T cells measured by flow cytometry correlated strongly with observed TCR beta diversity. The CMV infection status of donors was not known, potentially confounding age-related changes in expanded clonotypes. As age increased, observed TCR beta diversity per million T cells dropped in a roughly linear way, and a significant reduction was already evident by age about 36.

Libraries were constructed by 5' RACE. Sequencer: Illumina HiSeq 2500. A second PCR of about 6 to 12 cycles was run with a J-beta primer mix and a sample-barcoded 5' primer. A unique molecular identifier was introduced onto each TCR beta cDNA molecule by a template-switch 5' adaptor carrying 12 random nucleotides. At least 2.5 million CDR3-containing paired-end reads were obtained from each sample. The Mint cDNA synthesis kit, primed by a TRBC-specific oligonucleotide, was used to synthesize first-strand cDNA from all RNA. Following uracil-DNA glycosylase treatment, all cDNA underwent a first 18-cycle PCR with the universal primers M1SS and BC2_uni_R. The authors processed their data as follows. Normalization of each sample was performed by random selection of 1 million high-quality reads, each carrying a distinct molecular identifier. Instead of being binned into consensus sequences, reads that shared molecular identifiers were thrown out. MiTCR, run with a Q25 quality threshold and the strictest error-elimination algorithm, handled CDR3 identification, clonotype clustering and error correction. A nonparametric unseen species model using Euler transformation provided a lower-bound estimate of total TCR beta diversity. TCRdb's own reprocessing of the public reads used fastp at Q25 and MiXCR and kept productive beta chains. Every CDR3 protein is listed once, alongside the most common genes and DNA of its rows. The authors' filters were not applied to this entry. This sample holds 600,000 or so distinct CDR3 sequences; around 50% were observed only once. In total, the top ten clones hold under 30% of the sample.

The receptor was derived from an elderly man in good health. The sequenced sample was blood.

CDR3 loop: CAISAGRENEKLFF. The DNA is as follows: TGTGCCATCAGTGCTGGCAGGGAGAATGAAAAACTGTTTTTT. The receptor chain draws on TRBV10-3 and TRBJ1-4; TRBD1 is a possible D gene, resting on 5 matching bases. CDR1 and CDR2 are read off the germline V gene as ENHRY and SYGVKD. The junction carries 11 bases between V and J, which are trimmed by 4 bases and 5 bases respectively. The CDR3 goes from the cysteine to the phenylalanine over 14 residues. Only the CDR3 DNA stays, 42 bases, in frame from base 1.